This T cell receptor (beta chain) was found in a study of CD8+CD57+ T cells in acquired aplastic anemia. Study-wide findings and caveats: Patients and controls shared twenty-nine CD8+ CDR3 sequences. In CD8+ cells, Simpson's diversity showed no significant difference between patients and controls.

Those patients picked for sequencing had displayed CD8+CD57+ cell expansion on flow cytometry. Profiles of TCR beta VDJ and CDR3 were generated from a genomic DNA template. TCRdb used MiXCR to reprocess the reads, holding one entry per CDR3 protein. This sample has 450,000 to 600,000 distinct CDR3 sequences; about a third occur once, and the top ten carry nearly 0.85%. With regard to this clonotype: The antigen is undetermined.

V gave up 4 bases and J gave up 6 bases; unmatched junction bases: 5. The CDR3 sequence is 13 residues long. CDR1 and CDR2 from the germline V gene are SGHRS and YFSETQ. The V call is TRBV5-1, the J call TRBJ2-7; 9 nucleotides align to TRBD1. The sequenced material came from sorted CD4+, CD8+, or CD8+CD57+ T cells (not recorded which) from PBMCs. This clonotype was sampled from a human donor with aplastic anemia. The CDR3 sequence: CASSRSQGAEQYF. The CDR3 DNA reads TGCGCCAGCAGCAGATCACAGGGGGCCGAGCAGTACTTC.